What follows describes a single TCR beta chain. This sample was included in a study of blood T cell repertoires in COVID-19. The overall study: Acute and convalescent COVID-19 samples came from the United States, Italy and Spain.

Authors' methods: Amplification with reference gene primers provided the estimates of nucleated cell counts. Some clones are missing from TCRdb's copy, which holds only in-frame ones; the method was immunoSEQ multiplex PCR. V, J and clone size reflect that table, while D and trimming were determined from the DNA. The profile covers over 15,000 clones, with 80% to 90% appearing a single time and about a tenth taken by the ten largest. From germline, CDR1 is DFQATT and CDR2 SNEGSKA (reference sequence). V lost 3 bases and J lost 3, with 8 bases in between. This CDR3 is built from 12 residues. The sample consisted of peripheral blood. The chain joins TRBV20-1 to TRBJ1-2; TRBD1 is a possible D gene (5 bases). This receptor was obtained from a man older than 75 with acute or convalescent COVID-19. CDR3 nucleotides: TGCAGTGCTAGTGCGGGGGACTATGGCTACACCTTC. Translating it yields CSASAGDYGYTF.